These T cell receptor beta chains were read from a single sample in a study of post-analysis software for immune sequencing data. Each CDR3 protein gets one entry after TCRdb re-called the PCR reads with MiXCR. Counted here are about 820,000 distinct CDR3 sequences, 53% occurring once; the ten biggest clones make up 4.6%. The sample taken for sequencing was blood. The receptors shown here come from a girl under 18 with multiple sclerosis. Both conserved end residues are part of each CDR3.

V,J,CDR3
TRBV2,.,CASQGNHEQYF
TRBV15,TRBJ1-2,CATSRDLVYGYTF
TRBV12-5,TRBJ2-6,CASGLSIAGVSGANVLTF
TRBV7-2,TRBJ1-6,CASSLDNSLLHF
TRBV5-1,TRBJ2-1,CASSNTGSSYNEQFF
TRBV3-1,TRBJ2-1,CASSPPSWSSYNEQFF
TRBV5-1,TRBJ2-1,CASSLGALAGGRDNEQFF
TRBV9,TRBJ2-3,CASSVDRSTDTQYF
TRBV2,TRBJ2-1,CASSDSKWTGSSYNEQFF
TRBV6-6,TRBJ1-1,CASGTGKNTEAFF
TRBV7-9,TRBJ2-1,CASTLSETPNNEQFF
TRBV20-1,TRBJ2-3,CSASILRISTDTQYF
TRBV30,TRBJ2-3,CAWSISTDTQYF
TRBV10-2,TRBJ2-5,CASSSPGGLRETQYF
TRBV5-6,TRBJ2-5,CASSSLTSGGRETQYF
TRBV12-3/TRBV12-4,TRBJ1-2,CASSPNEGHGANYGYTF
TRBV3-1,TRBJ2-3,CASSPRTSPSTDTQYF
TRBV2,TRBJ2-3,CASSEGTSGGGSQYF
TRBV7-6,TRBJ2-1,CASSWAGGNNEQFF
TRBV29-1,TRBJ2-1,CSVEWVAYNEQFF
TRBV20-1,TRBJ2-7,CSAIGTGHNEQYF
TRBV7-2,TRBJ2-1,CASSSPGPRIGNEQFF
TRBV12-3/TRBV12-4,TRBJ2-1,CASRSQGGGGNEQFF
TRBV5-1,.,CASSPDSKLYEQYF
TRBV29-1,TRBJ1-3,CSVEGQGSGNTIYF
TRBV6-4,TRBJ2-5,CASSDSTSTRQYF
TRBV5-5,TRBJ2-5,CASSPRHFQETQYF
TRBV6-6,TRBJ2-5,CASYRGSPETQYF
TRBV7-3,TRBJ2-3,CASSSSGTGTDTQYF
TRBV5-1,TRBJ2-7,CASSLAGQGDEQYF
TRBV2,TRBJ2-3,CASSPGAPQYF
TRBV9,TRBJ2-2,CASSGTSGGSNTGELFF
TRBV20-1,TRBJ2-7,CSARGIRGYEQYF
TRBV20-1,.,CSAKTGAETQYF
TRBV20-1,.,CSAHGLENIQYF
TRBV12-3/TRBV12-4,TRBJ2-7,CASSPRTESYEQYF
TRBV29-1,TRBJ2-3,CSAESPQYF
TRBV20-1,TRBJ1-4,CSANGPGEEKLFF
TRBV5-1,TRBJ2-3,CASSPGQGSDTQYF
TRBV12-3/TRBV12-4,TRBJ2-1,CASSLILSGNEQFF
TRBV11-1,TRBJ2-6,CASSYDARVGLGVSGANVLTF
TRBV6-1,TRBJ2-6,CASRTDPLTRSGANVLTF
TRBV29-1,.,CSVDLVYQETQYF
TRBV7-2,TRBJ2-7,CASSERHYEQYF
TRBV14,TRBJ2-4,CASSLTGQRLAKNIQYF
TRBV3-1,TRBJ2-1,CASSRTSGGFSSYNEQFF
TRBV9,TRBJ1-2,CASSVVGGAAGYTF
TRBV5-1,TRBJ2-7,CASSLESTKQYF
TRBV10-3,TRBJ2-3,CAITRERPTDTQNF
TRBV6-5,TRBJ2-7,CASSYERGSYEQYF
TRBV27,TRBJ1-2,CAGSLSGTNNGYTF
TRBV9,.,CASGGSSPYEQYF
TRBV7-8,TRBJ2-7,CASSLEGEPSPFYEQYF
TRBV15,TRBJ2-7,CATSSSRNTYEQYF
TRBV5-5,TRBJ2-7,CASSGGTGRYEQYF
TRBV15,TRBJ2-7,CATSRGDGGSYEQYF
TRBV12-3/TRBV12-4,TRBJ2-3,CASMEGDTQYF
TRBV3-1,TRBJ2-1,CASSQEQLAGGPPKFF
TRBV6-6,TRBJ2-4,CASSAPKDIQYF
TRBV10-3,TRBJ2-1,CAIRTGTGDLYNEQFF